These 9 T cell receptor beta chains share one sample of origin, sequenced in a study of response to subunit inactivated influenza vaccine. TCRdb itself ran the RT-PCR reads through MiXCR, one entry per CDR3 protein. The sample lists about 160,000 distinct CDR3 sequences; around 9.9% were seen once. The sequencing used non-naive T cells sorted from PBMCs, collected more than 35 days after vaccination. Receptors were obtained from a man between 45 and 60 years old who received an inactivated influenza vaccine.

This clonotype was found many times. The chain carries TRBV7-7 and TRBJ2-5, with 14 bases identical to TRBD2. V gave up 3 bases and J gave up 4 bases; unmatched junction bases: 4. CDR3 length equals 16 residues. Looked up from germline, CDR1 is SSHAT and CDR2 is FNYEAQ (reference sequence). The CDR3 nucleotides are TGTGCCAGCAGCTTTGGGACTAGCGGGAGCGGAGAGACCCAGTACTTC. Its protein product is CASSFGTSGSGETQYF. Combining the CDR3 with reference TRBV7-7 and TRBJ2-5 gives the whole variable domain GAGVSQSPRYKVTKRGQDVTLRCDPISSHATLYWYQQALGQGPEFLTYFNYEAQPDKSGLPSDRFSAERPEGSISTLTIQRTEQRDSAMYRCASSFGTSGSGETQYFGPGTRLLVL.

This clonotype was seen more than once but under ten times. DNA for the CDR3: TGCAGTGCTGTCGACGTAAACTATGGCTACACCTTC. Its protein product is CSAVDVNYGYTF. This sequence joins TRBV20-1 and TRBJ1-2; no definite D call. V dropped 5 bases and J dropped 2 bases, with 9 bases sitting between them. The CDR3 length is 12 residues. The germline CDR1 and CDR2 sequences are DFQATT and SNEGSKA (reference sequence).

This clonotype has only a few counts. This sequence joins TRBV2 and TRBJ2-2; D not resolved. In germline, CDR1 is SNHLY, CDR2 FYNNEI. There are 17 residues in the CDR3. V lost 4 bases and J 1 base, leaving 16 bases between the germline ends. CDR3 residues: CASSAPLLNQNTGELFF. In DNA form, the CDR3 reads TGTGCCAGCAGTGCCCCCCTTTTGAACCAGAACACCGGGGAGCTGTTTTTT.

The chain joins TRBV10-3 to TRBJ2-1; the D is unclear. CDR3 length: 10 amino acids. The germline V and J ends were trimmed by 8 bases and 7 bases, with 6 bases remaining between them. The V gene's germline CDR1 is ENHRY and CDR2 SYGVKD. The CDR3 loop is CAIGSNEQFF. CDR3 bases: TGTGCCATCGGCTCAAATGAGCAGTTCTTC.

This clonotype has more than one count but fewer than ten. The gene calls are TRBV5-5 and TRBJ1-2; 10 bases match TRBD1. Per the germline V gene, CDR1 is SGHKS and CDR2 is YYEKEE (reference sequence). V lost 2 bases to trimming and J lost 6 bases; unmatched junction nucleotides: 7. This CDR3 spans 15 amino acids. This CDR3 is CASSFSPGTGDGYTF. CDR3 nucleotides: TGTGCCAGCAGCTTCAGTCCCGGGACAGGGGATGGCTACACCTTC.

This clonotype was counted only a few times. The chain employs TRBV7-9 and TRBJ2-7; D ambiguous. CDR1 is SEHNR, CDR2 FQNEAQ, per germline (reference sequence). This CDR3 comprises 11 residues. Trimming stripped 2 bases from V and 5 bases from J, with 4 bases between. This CDR3 reads CASSLQDEQYF. The CDR3 nucleotides read TGTGCCAGCAGCTTACAGGACGAGCAGTACTTC.

This clonotype has only a few counts. This rearrangement joins TRBV28 to TRBJ2-3; TRBD1 aligns across 9 bases. Germline V lookup: CDR1 MDHEN, CDR2 SYDVKM. With V trimmed by 5 bases and J by 2 bases, 5 bases remained unmatched. CDR3 length equals 15 residues. This chain's CDR3 is CASSPGTGITDTQYF. CDR3 in DNA: TGTGCCAGCAGTCCAGGGACAGGGATCACAGATACGCAGTATTTT.

The chain joins TRBV6-1 to TRBJ1-1, with D unclear. V was cut by 0 bases and J by 0 bases, with 2 bases left in between. The germline CDR1 and CDR2 sequences are MNHNS and SASEGT. This CDR3 comprises 13 residues. CDR3 nucleotide sequence: TGTGCCAGCAGTGAAGCCATGAACACTGAAGCTTTCTTT. Translation gives CASSEAMNTEAFF.

This clonotype was seen more than once but under ten times. V gene TRBV20-1 combines with J gene TRBJ2-7; 11 bases line up with TRBD2. The germline V gene encodes CDR1 DFQATT and CDR2 SNEGSKA (reference sequence). The CDR3 is 16 residues long. V gave up 5 bases and J gave up 0 bases; unmatched junction bases: 9. CDR3 in DNA: TGCAGTGCTCCTTCACTAGCGGGAGATTACTCCTACGAGCAGTACTTC. Encoded protein: CSAPSLAGDYSYEQYF.